These 29 T cell receptor beta chains share one sample of origin, sequenced in a study of vaccination and CD4 T cells after COVID-19. Once obtained from cultured CD4+ T cells, the DNA was sequenced using the Oncomine TCR Beta short-read assay. From the PCR reads, TCRdb called clonotypes with MiXCR, one entry per CDR3 protein. The sample has more than 13,000 distinct CDR3 sequences; 20% to 25% are singletons. These TCRs' antigens remain unknown. Treatment here: approximately nine-day PBMC culture with coronavirus spike peptide pools or control peptides (ViraFEST assay). Here the sequenced sample was CD4+ T cells from blood, cultured in vitro, taken after SARS-CoV-2 vaccination. Every receptor here comes from a human donor who had recovered from COVID-19.

This clonotype showed up just a few times. This chain connects TRBV28 to TRBJ1-2; D is undetermined. Trimming removed 3 bases at V and 6 bases at J, with 14 bases between. The CDR3 runs to 14 residues. The germline gives CDR1 MDHEN, CDR2 SYDVKM. The CDR3 protein is CASSFGDGLNGYTF. In nucleotides, the CDR3 is TGTGCCAGCAGTTTTGGTGACGGACTTAATGGCTACACCTTC.

The J gene is TRBJ2-1, the V gene TRBV7-9; TRBD2 matches at 11 bases. The germline V gene encodes CDR1 SEHNR and CDR2 FQNEAQ (reference sequence). The CDR3 runs 18 residues. V shed 1 base, J shed 4 bases, and the junction held 9 bases outside the gene matches. Written as DNA, the CDR3 is TGTGCCAGCAGCTTAGACCCCTTAGCGGGAGGGTCATACAATGAGCAGTTCTTC. Protein product: CASSLDPLAGGSYNEQFF.

A few counts support this clonotype. This chain links TRBV28 with TRBJ1-6; a possible D gene is TRBD1 (6 bases). This CDR3 is built from 15 residues. CDR1 MDHEN and CDR2 SYDVKM come from the germline V gene. V lost 6 bases to trimming and J lost 3 bases, with 12 bases between them. Written as DNA, the CDR3 is TGTGCCAGCAGCGGGGTAGGGGGCTATAATTCACCCCTCCACTTT. Amino acids: CASSGVGGYNSPLHF.

The chain links TRBV7-9 to TRBJ2-1; a possible D gene is TRBD2 (6 bases). V lost 1 base to trimming and J lost 5 bases, with 18 bases between them. Germline-derived CDR1 and CDR2 are SEHNR and FQNEAQ (reference sequence). The CDR3 is 17 residues long. The DNA of the CDR3 is TGTGCCAGCAGCTTAGTCCTTGGAGGGAGGTTGCACAATGAGCAGTTCTTC. As protein: CASSLVLGGRLHNEQFF.

The chain employs TRBV12-3 or TRBV12-4 and TRBJ1-5; D uncertain. Trimming stripped 1 base from V and 4 bases from J, with 5 bases between. CDR3 length: 13 amino acids. CDR3 bases: TGTGCCAGCAGTTTAGGGCAGAATCAGCCCCAGCATTTT. Translation gives CASSLGQNQPQHF.

This clonotype counts as medium-sized. This chain joins TRBV7-9 and TRBJ1-5; no firm D call. Trimming removed 5 bases at V and 3 bases at J, with 11 bases between. The germline V gene has CDR1 SEHNR and CDR2 FQNEAQ (reference sequence). This CDR3 has 14 residues. The CDR3 is CASSTNQINQPQHF. The CDR3 DNA is TGTGCCAGCAGCACAAACCAGATCAATCAGCCCCAGCATTTT.

The chain uses TRBV12-3 or TRBV12-4 and TRBJ1-2; D uncertain. This CDR3 contains 12 residues. V was clipped by 11 bases and J by 6 bases, with 16 bases between them. CDR3 DNA: TGTGCCTGCCGAGGATCCGGGAATGGCTACACCTTC. Translation: CACRGSGNGYTF.

This clonotype was seen only a few times. V and J are TRBV6-1 and TRBJ2-1; 9 bases line up with TRBD1. Germline loops: CDR1 MNHNS, CDR2 SASEGT. CDR3 length equals 14 residues. V lost 5 bases to trimming and J lost 10 bases; unmatched junction nucleotides: 9. The CDR3 DNA reads as TGTGCCAGCAGTCTAACCGGGACAGGGTTGGAGCAGTTCTTC. Translation: CASSLTGTGLEQFF.

CDR3 sequence: CATSPRGRAGHDAQYF. The CDR3 DNA sequence: TGTGCCACCAGCCCTCGGGGGAGGGCCGGCCACGATGCGCAGTATTTT. The gene calls are TRBV24-1 and TRBJ2-3; 7 bases map to TRBD2. V shed 7 bases, J shed 10 bases, and the junction held 19 bases outside the gene matches. This CDR3 region has 16 residues. The germline V gene encodes CDR1 KGHDR and CDR2 SFDVKD.

Only a few counts were recorded for this clonotype. The chain recombines TRBV28 with TRBJ1-4; 8 bases match TRBD1. V lost 6 bases, J lost 7 bases, and 7 bases stayed unmatched. The CDR3 is made up of 14 amino acids. Germline V gives CDR1 MDHEN, CDR2 SYDVKM. This CDR3 is CASSPGQASEKLFF. The CDR3 bases are TGTGCCAGCAGCCCGGGACAGGCCTCTGAAAAACTGTTTTTT.

The genes are TRBV28 and TRBJ1-6; 7 nucleotides match TRBD1. There are 15 residues in the CDR3. V gave up 2 bases and J gave up 6 bases; unmatched junction bases: 4. Germline lookup yields CDR1 MDHEN and CDR2 SYDVKM. The CDR3 DNA follows: TGTGCCAGCAGTTTACCGGGACAGCTTAATTCACCCCTCCACTTT. It is translated as CASSLPGQLNSPLHF.

Only a few counts were recorded for this clonotype. The chain has TRBV18 and TRBJ1-2; 7 bases fit TRBD1. In germline, CDR1 is KGHSH, CDR2 LQKENI. Unmatched junction bases numbered 5, after V lost 6 bases and J lost 4 bases. The CDR3 spans 13 residues. Here the CDR3 reads CASSPDRAYGYTF. The CDR3 DNA follows: TGTGCCAGCTCCCCAGACAGGGCCTATGGCTACACCTTC.

This clonotype was seen only once. Here the CDR3 reads CASSFEIGTSGNEQYF. CDR3 bases: TGTGCCAGCAGCTTCGAGATTGGGACTAGTGGGAACGAGCAGTACTTC. The rearrangement uses TRBV7-9 and TRBJ2-7; 8 bases are a match to TRBD2. This CDR3 is built from 16 residues. Germline lookup yields CDR1 SEHNR and CDR2 FQNEAQ (reference sequence). Unmatched junction bases numbered 12, after V lost 3 bases and J lost 5 bases.

The rearrangement uses TRBV11-2 and TRBJ2-7; 9 nucleotides line up with TRBD1. Trimming cost V 5 bases and J 4 bases; bases outside gene matches: 6. From germline, CDR1 is SGHAT and CDR2 FQNNGV. CDR3 size: 14 residues. DNA of the CDR3: TGTGCCAGCAGCCTCACGGACAGGGGTTACGAGCAGTACTTC. Amino acids: CASSLTDRGYEQYF.

This chain uses TRBV11-3 with TRBJ2-5; 8 nucleotides match TRBD2. Germline CDR1 and CDR2: SGHNT and YENEEA. The CDR3 contains 13 residues. Germline trimming cut 5 bases from V and 7 bases from J; bases unmatched to any gene: 6. CDR3 in DNA: TGTGCCAGCAGCCAGACTAGCGCCGGGACCCAGTACTTC. Amino acids: CASSQTSAGTQYF.

A few counts support this clonotype. This chain connects TRBV7-8 to TRBJ2-7; D is unclear. V shed 8 bases and J shed 6 bases, with 11 bases lying between them. Germline assignment: CDR1 SGHVS and CDR2 FQNEAQ. The CDR3 runs to 11 residues. This CDR3 reads CASSSPGEQYF. The CDR3 DNA follows: TGTGCCAGCTCTTCTCCCGGCGAGCAGTACTTC.

A few counts support this clonotype. This chain joins TRBV7-2 and TRBJ1-2; TRBD1 might be the D (6 bases). V was clipped by 0 bases and J by 7 bases, with 18 bases between them. CDR3 size: 16 residues. CDR1 is SGHTA and CDR2 is FQGNSA in the germline V gene. CDR3: CASSLAGGLIGSGYTF. CDR3 DNA: TGTGCCAGCAGCTTAGCAGGGGGTTTAATTGGGTCTGGCTACACCTTC.

A few counts support this clonotype. The rearrangement links TRBV28 to TRBJ2-7, with a possible D match to TRBD2 (6 bases). The CDR3 extends over 11 amino acids. V lost 6 bases and J 3 bases, leaving 6 bases between the germline ends. Germline CDR1 MDHEN, CDR2 SYDVKM. Written as DNA, the CDR3 is TGTGCCAGCAGCGGGGGCTACGAGCAGTACTTC. Its protein product is CASSGGYEQYF.

J is TRBJ1-4 and V is TRBV20-1; weak D call: TRBD1 (5 bases). This CDR3 is 13 amino acids long. Germline-derived CDR1 and CDR2 are DFQATT and SNEGSKA (reference sequence). Deletions cut 6 bases from V and 3 bases from J, with 11 bases between. DNA of the CDR3: TGCAGTGCCCACTTGGGGGCTAATGAAAAACTGTTTTTT. It translates to CSAHLGANEKLFF.

The chain carries TRBV19 and TRBJ1-2; D ambiguous. Germline CDR1 is LNHDA and CDR2 is SQIVND (reference sequence). This CDR3 is built from 12 residues. Trimming shortened V by 1 base and J by 5 bases, and 5 bases separated the two germline ends. The CDR3: CASSIADYGYTF. CDR3 bases: TGTGCCAGTAGTATAGCGGATTATGGCTACACCTTC.

J is TRBJ2-2 and V is TRBV6-1; 7 positions agree with TRBD2. The junction had 8 bases not matched to a gene; V was cut back by 0 bases and J by 7 bases. CDR3 length equals 16 residues. The germline gives CDR1 MNHNS, CDR2 SASEGT. Here the CDR3 reads CASSEAVLADNGELFF. The CDR3 DNA follows: TGTGCCAGCAGTGAAGCGGTTCTAGCGGACAACGGGGAGCTGTTTTTT.

This clonotype was seen only a few times. This chain uses TRBV6-5 with TRBJ2-5, with a weak D call TRBD1 (5 bases). Trimming removed 0 bases at V and 3 bases at J, with 11 bases between. Germline assignment: CDR1 MNHEY and CDR2 SVGAGI. The CDR3 loop spans 15 amino acids. CDR3 in amino acids: CASSYSPGPKETQYF. For the CDR3, the DNA is TGTGCCAGCAGTTACTCTCCAGGGCCCAAAGAGACCCAGTACTTC.

This clonotype was seen only a few times. The V call is TRBV28, the J call TRBJ2-3; tentatively, D is TRBD2 (5 bases). This CDR3 has 15 residues. The ends were cut back, 6 bases at V and 0 bases at J, with 13 bases in the middle. CDR1 is MDHEN and CDR2 is SYDVKM in the germline V gene. Here the CDR3 reads CASRLGLASTDTQYF. CDR3 bases: TGTGCCAGCAGACTAGGACTTGCTAGCACAGATACGCAGTATTTT.

This clonotype turned up a few times. The V gene is TRBV18, the J gene TRBJ1-2; D is perhaps TRBD1 (6 bases). Trimming took off 3 bases at V and 5 bases at J, with 16 bases between the two ends. This CDR3 comprises 15 residues. From germline, CDR1 is KGHSH and CDR2 LQKENI. In DNA form, the CDR3 reads TGTGCCAGCTCACCGCCCGTTAATAGGGGGTATGGCTACACCTTC. It codes for CASSPPVNRGYGYTF.

This chain uses TRBV5-5 with TRBJ1-1; TRBD1 might be the D (6 bases). V was pared by 4 bases and J by 1 base, with 14 bases between. The CDR3 covers 15 residues. Germline lookup yields CDR1 SGHKS and CDR2 YYEKEE (reference sequence). In DNA, the CDR3 is TGTGCCAGCAGCCCTCGGACAGACCCGAACACTGAAGCTTTCTTT. The encoded protein is CASSPRTDPNTEAFF.

The J gene is TRBJ2-7, the V gene TRBV27; TRBD1 matches 8 bases. The CDR3 is 14 residues long. V lost 5 bases, J lost 7 bases, and 10 bases stayed unmatched. Per the germline V gene, CDR1 is MNHEY and CDR2 is SMNVEV (reference sequence). The CDR3 region is CASSRTGLVEEQYF. In DNA, the CDR3 is TGTGCCAGCAGTCGGACAGGGTTAGTGGAGGAGCAGTACTTC.

Notes on this clonotype: The junction does not match germline at one end; this may be a read error. The genes are TRBV19 and TRBJ2-3; possibly TRBD1 for D (5 bases). The CDR3 has 14 amino acids. Germline V lookup: CDR1 LNHDA, CDR2 SQIVND (reference sequence). For the CDR3, the DNA is TGTGCCAGTAATAGCAGGGTGCGCACAAATACGCAGTATTTT. The encoded protein is CASNSRVRTNTQYF.

CDR3 loop: CASSEGSLSEAFF. As DNA, the CDR3 is TGTGCCAGCAGTGAGGGGTCTCTTTCTGAAGCTTTCTTT. This chain uses TRBV6-4 with TRBJ1-1; D call uncertain. V lost 3 bases, J lost 6 bases, and 11 bases lay in between. The CDR3 has 13 amino acids. Germline loops: CDR1 MRHNA, CDR2 SNTAGT.

This clonotype has a handful of counts. The chain couples TRBV11-3 to TRBJ2-1; 11 nucleotides line up with TRBD2. The CDR3 runs to 15 residues. Germline trimming cut 5 bases from V and 2 bases from J; bases unmatched to any gene: 2. CDR1 SGHNT and CDR2 YENEEA come from the germline V gene. Here the CDR3 DNA reads TGTGCCAGCAGCGTAGCGGGAGGGACCTACAATGAGCAGTTCTTC. Its protein product is CASSVAGGTYNEQFF.